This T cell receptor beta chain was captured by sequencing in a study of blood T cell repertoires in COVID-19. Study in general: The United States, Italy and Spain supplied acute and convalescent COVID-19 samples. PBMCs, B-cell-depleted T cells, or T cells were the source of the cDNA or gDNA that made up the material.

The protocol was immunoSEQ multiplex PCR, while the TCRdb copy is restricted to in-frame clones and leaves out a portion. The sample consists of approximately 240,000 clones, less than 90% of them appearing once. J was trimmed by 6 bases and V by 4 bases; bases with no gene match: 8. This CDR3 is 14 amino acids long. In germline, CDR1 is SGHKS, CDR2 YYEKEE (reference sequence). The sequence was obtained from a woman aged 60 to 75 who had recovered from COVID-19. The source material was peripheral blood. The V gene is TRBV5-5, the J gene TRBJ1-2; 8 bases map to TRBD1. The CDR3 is CASSTRTGRNGYTF. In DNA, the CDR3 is TGTGCCAGCAGCACCAGGACAGGGCGAAATGGCTACACCTTC. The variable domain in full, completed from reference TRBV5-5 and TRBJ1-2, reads DAGVTQSPTHLIKTRGQQVTLRCSPISGHKSVSWYQQVLGQGPQFIFQYYEKEERGRGNFPDRFSARQFPNYSSELNVNALLLGDSALYLCASSTRTGRNGYTFGSGTRLTVV.